These 30 T cell receptor beta chains share one sample of origin, sequenced in a study of T cells in Graves' hyperthyroidism and ophthalmopathy. Using RNA transcripts as the source, TCR beta CDR3 regions were amplified. TCR CDR3 underwent first-round RT-PCR with the HTBI primer set. TCRdb analysed the multiplex PCR reads with MiXCR anew, one entry per CDR3 protein. Of under 450,000 distinct CDR3 sequences in the sample, less than 20% were seen once. Material for sequencing was blood. These receptors were collected from a woman under 30 with Graves' hyperthyroidism.

This clonotype was observed a handful of times. A much larger clone differs by one base, so this may be a read error. Since the CDR3 does not end with the conserved phenylalanine or tryptophan, this likely comes from a read error. This chain joins TRBV28 and TRBJ1-5; 7 bases match TRBD1. CDR1 MDHEN and CDR2 SYDVKM come from the germline V gene. V was clipped by 6 bases and J by 3 bases; unmatched bases: 8. The CDR3 length is 15 residues. The CDR3 loop is CASSQLGGPNQPQHL. CDR3 in DNA: TGTGCCAGCAGCCAATTAGGGGGCCCCAATCAGCCCCAGCATCTT.

This clonotype was observed at least ten times. This chain connects TRBV3-1 to TRBJ2-5, with TRBD1 matching 10 bases. The CDR3 is 16 residues long. Germline lookup yields CDR1 LGHDT and CDR2 YNNKEL (reference sequence). V gave up 0 bases and J gave up 5 bases; unmatched junction bases: 6. CDR3 nucleotide sequence: TGTGCCAGCAGCCAAGATGGGACAGGGGTATCGGAGACCCAGTACTTC. Residues: CASSQDGTGVSETQYF.

This clonotype was counted between two and nine times. The chain links TRBV25-1 to TRBJ2-1; possibly TRBD2 for D (5 bases). Trimming removed 4 bases from V and 5 bases from J, with 18 bases in between. Per the germline V gene, CDR1 is MGHDK and CDR2 is SYGVNS. The CDR3 totals 16 residues. The CDR3 DNA is TGTGCCAGCAGTGGTCCTTTTTCAGACTACAACAATGAGCAGTTCTTC. Translated: CASSGPFSDYNNEQFF.

This clonotype was seen repeatedly, ten times or more. The V and J genes are TRBV10-3 and TRBJ2-1; D is uncertain. The V end was cut by 10 bases, the J end by 4 bases, with 11 bases between. Germline-derived CDR1 and CDR2 are ENHRY and SYGVKD. This CDR3 is built from 12 residues. CDR3 nucleotides: TGTGCCACCCTGACTCCTTACAATGAGCAGTTCTTC. Protein: CATLTPYNEQFF.

This clonotype was seen many times. The CDR3 DNA reads as TGTGCCAGCAGTTTAAGGGGGTCCCTTGGATACGAGCAGTACTTC. Translation gives CASSLRGSLGYEQYF. This rearrangement joins TRBV28 to TRBJ2-7, with D perhaps matching TRBD1 (6 bases). V was pared by 2 bases and J by 4 bases, with 15 bases between. The CDR3 length is 15 residues. Per the germline V gene, CDR1 is MDHEN and CDR2 is SYDVKM.

This chain connects TRBV9 to TRBJ1-5; 7 bases agree with TRBD1. The CDR3 contains 15 residues. CDR1 and CDR2 (germline): SGDLS, YYNGEE. V shed 3 bases and J 3 bases; nucleotides not matched to a gene: 6. The CDR3 loop is CASSGTGTVNQPQHF. CDR3 DNA: TGTGCCAGCAGCGGGACCGGGACAGTCAATCAGCCCCAGCATTTT.

V is TRBV19 and J is TRBJ1-5; 8 bases map to TRBD1. The CDR3 length is 16 residues. J was trimmed by 9 bases and V by 5 bases; bases with no gene match: 15. Germline V gene lookup returns CDR1 LNHDA and CDR2 SQIVND (reference sequence). The CDR3 DNA is TGTGCCAGTAGTCCGGCGGACAGGGCCGACGTTGCGCCCCAGCATTTT. This gives the protein CASSPADRADVAPQHF.

This clonotype was found many times. J is TRBJ1-1 and V is TRBV20-1, with no clear D. Trimming took 5 bases from V and 3 from J, leaving 7 bases between them. The CDR3 extends over 11 amino acids. Germline V lookup: CDR1 DFQATT, CDR2 SNEGSKA (reference sequence). CDR3 region: CSAPLDTEAFF. The CDR3 nucleotides read TGCAGTGCTCCCCTGGACACTGAAGCTTTCTTT.

This clonotype was found many times. The V and J genes are TRBV27 and TRBJ2-3; 9 nucleotides match TRBD2. CDR3 length: 13 amino acids. The J segment lost 5 bases and the V segment lost 7 bases, leaving 4 bases of the junction unmatched. From germline, CDR1 is MNHEY and CDR2 SMNVEV (reference sequence). The CDR3 DNA is TGTGCCAGCAAGGCGGGAGGGGGAGATACGCAGTATTTT. Translation gives CASKAGGGDTQYF.

This clonotype was counted at least ten times. V is TRBV10-3 and J is TRBJ2-7; 15 bases match TRBD2. Germline V gives CDR1 ENHRY, CDR2 SYGVKD. The CDR3 length is 13 residues. The V segment lost 6 bases and the J segment 6 bases; nucleotides outside the gene matches: 0. In DNA form, the CDR3 reads TGTGCCATCAGGGGACTAGCGGGAGGCGAGCAGTACTTC. Protein sequence: CAIRGLAGGEQYF.

This clonotype showed up many times. The chain has TRBV20-1 and TRBJ1-1; 9 bases align to TRBD1. V gave up 1 base and J gave up 5 bases; unmatched junction bases: 8. This CDR3 region has 15 residues. The V gene's germline CDR1 is DFQATT and CDR2 SNEGSKA (reference sequence). The CDR3 loop reads CSARASGQGRTEAFF. The CDR3 DNA sequence: TGCAGTGCTAGAGCCTCGGGACAGGGAAGAACTGAAGCTTTCTTT.

This clonotype was counted ten times or more. This rearrangement joins TRBV19 to TRBJ2-6, with 14 nucleotides matching TRBD2. The CDR3 runs to 18 residues. The germline CDR1 and CDR2 sequences are LNHDA and SQIVND (reference sequence). Unmatched junction bases numbered 3, after V lost 0 bases and J lost 5 bases. CDR3 sequence reads: CASSIEGTSGSRANVLTF. The CDR3 DNA is TGTGCCAGTAGTATAGAAGGGACTAGCGGGAGTAGGGCCAACGTCCTGACTTTC.

At least ten counts were recorded for this clonotype. The CDR3 DNA sequence: TGTGCCAGCAGCTGGACAGGCGGGATCGGGGAGCTGTTTTTT. This codes for CASSWTGGIGELFF. This chain links TRBV11-3 with TRBJ2-2; maybe TRBD1 (7 bases). V was cut by 4 bases and J by 7 bases, with 13 bases left in between. CDR3 size: 14 residues. The germline V gene has CDR1 SGHNT and CDR2 YENEEA.

This clonotype was detected ten times or more. This sequence joins TRBV5-1 and TRBJ2-1; 9 nucleotides agree with TRBD1. Germline V gives CDR1 SGHRS, CDR2 YFSETQ. V shed 4 bases and J 10 bases; nucleotides not matched to a gene: 12. The CDR3 consists of 15 residues. CDR3 nucleotide sequence: TGCGCCAGCAGCAGCCGGGACAGGGTCGTAGGCGAGCAGTTCTTC. It codes for CASSSRDRVVGEQFF.

V is TRBV6-2 or TRBV6-3 and J is TRBJ1-5, with a tentative D call TRBD1 (5 bases). CDR1 is MNHEY, CDR2 SVGEGT, per germline. The CDR3 sequence is 18 residues long. Trimming left V 5 bases short and J 6 bases short, with 26 bases between. CDR3 DNA sequence: TGTGCCAGCAGTGACCCGACGGGGAGGGGAGGGTCAGGTCAGCCCCAGCATTTT. Translating it yields CASSDPTGRGGSGQPQHF.

This clonotype was detected ten times or more. The V call is TRBV20-1, the J call TRBJ2-3; 11 nucleotides match TRBD2. The length of the CDR3 is 14 residues. Germline values: CDR1 DFQATT, CDR2 SNEGSKA (reference sequence). DNA of the CDR3: TGCAGCGCCTCGGGACTAGCGGGCACAGATACGCAGTATTTT. It is translated as CSASGLAGTDTQYF.

This clonotype was detected ten times or more. The chain links TRBV20-1 to TRBJ1-1; 8 bases agree with TRBD1. This CDR3 contains 14 residues. V dropped 2 bases and J dropped 1; count of bases not matched to a gene: 3. The V gene's germline CDR1 is DFQATT and CDR2 SNEGSKA (reference sequence). The CDR3 DNA reads TGCAGTGCTAGAAAAGGGACAGGGAACACTGAAGCTTTCTTT. It is translated as CSARKGTGNTEAFF.

This clonotype was observed a handful of times. The CDR3 loop reads CASSSLLTSPDTQYF. CDR3 DNA sequence: TGTGCCAGCAGTTCCCTGCTTACTAGCCCAGATACGCAGTATTTT. J is TRBJ2-3 and V is TRBV27; D may be TRBD2 (6 bases). Germline CDR1 reads MNHEY; CDR2 reads SMNVEV (reference sequence). V was shortened by 4 bases and J by 4 bases, with 15 bases between the two germline ends. The CDR3 extends over 15 amino acids.

This clonotype was recorded many times. The chain combines TRBV20-1 with TRBJ1-1; 7 bases match TRBD1. The CDR3 length is 13 residues. CDR1 is DFQATT and CDR2 is SNEGSKA in the germline V gene (reference sequence). V shed 6 bases, J shed 0 bases, and the junction held 4 bases outside the gene matches. In nucleotides, the CDR3 is TGCAGTGCGCCGGGACAGTTGAACACTGAAGCTTTCTTT. Amino acid sequence: CSAPGQLNTEAFF.

The chain carries TRBV12-3 or TRBV12-4 and TRBJ1-1, with 8 bases that match TRBD1. The trim removed 8 bases at V and 5 bases at J, leaving 7 bases unmatched. This CDR3 comprises 13 residues. CDR3 residues: CASAGQESTEAFF. The CDR3 DNA is TGTGCCAGCGCGGGACAGGAGTCTACTGAAGCTTTCTTT.

Ten or more counts support this clonotype. The chain links TRBV28 to TRBJ1-4; 11 bases are a match to TRBD1. Germline V lookup: CDR1 MDHEN, CDR2 SYDVKM. CDR3 length equals 18 residues. Trimming at V came to 8 bases and at J to 0 bases, leaving 11 bases not matched to a gene. CDR3: CASGVAPGQGATNEKLFF. For the CDR3, the DNA is TGTGCCAGCGGTGTAGCCCCGGGACAGGGGGCAACTAATGAAAAACTGTTTTTT.

This clonotype has at least ten counts. CDR3 nucleotide sequence: TGCGCCAGCAGCTTGGCGGCCGGGACCACCCACGGGCAGTACTTC. This sequence encodes CASSLAAGTTHGQYF. The chain uses TRBV5-1 and TRBJ2-7, with D tentatively TRBD1 or TRBD2 (5 bases each). CDR3 length equals 15 residues. In germline, CDR1 is SGHRS, CDR2 YFSETQ. V gave up 0 bases and J gave up 9 bases, with 19 bases separating them.

Ten or more counts support this clonotype. This sequence joins TRBV3-1 and TRBJ2-4; the D is unclear. V was clipped by 0 bases and J by 15 bases, with 12 bases between them. This CDR3 comprises 12 residues. Germline loops: CDR1 LGHDT, CDR2 YNNKEL (reference sequence). CDR3 coding DNA: TGTGCCAGCAGCCAAGATGGAGTTCTCACGTACTTC. It specifies CASSQDGVLTYF.

This clonotype was recorded at least ten times. The rearrangement links TRBV27 to TRBJ2-1; maybe TRBD2 (5 bases). The germline V and J ends were trimmed by 4 bases and 0 bases, with 13 bases remaining between them. CDR3 length: 16 residues. Germline-derived CDR1 and CDR2 are MNHEY and SMNVEV (reference sequence). CDR3 amino acids: CASSSQRASSYNEQFF. The DNA of the CDR3 is TGTGCCAGCAGTTCCCAGAGGGCTAGCTCCTACAATGAGCAGTTCTTC.

This clonotype was detected a few times. The rearrangement uses TRBV7-2 and TRBJ1-1; 8 nucleotides agree with TRBD1. CDR1 and CDR2 from the germline V gene are SGHTA and FQGNSA. This CDR3 contains 15 residues. V lost 5 bases and J lost 6; bases outside the gene matches: 11. The CDR3 DNA is TGTGCCAGCAGCACAGAATGGACAGGGTATGCTGAAGCTTTCTTT. Encoded protein: CASSTEWTGYAEAFF.

In this sample, this clonotype turned up many times. The J gene is TRBJ1-6, the V gene TRBV5-5; D uncertain. The CDR3 sequence is 16 residues long. Between the trimmed V and J ends, which lost 3 bases and 0 bases, there was a span of 10 bases. Germline assignment: CDR1 SGHKS and CDR2 YYEKEE (reference sequence). The CDR3 nucleotides are TGTGCCAGCAGCTCCATAGGGAGCTCCTATAATTCACCCCTCCACTTT. This translates into CASSSIGSSYNSPLHF.

This clonotype has only a few counts. The chain has TRBV4-2 and TRBJ2-3, with D perhaps assigned TRBD1 or TRBD2 (6 bases each). Germline V gene data show CDR1 as LGHNA and CDR2 as YNFKEQ. Deletions cut 4 bases from V and 0 bases from J, with 14 bases between. The CDR3 spans 16 residues. Here the CDR3 DNA reads TGTGCCAGCAGCCGCCCCGGGGGCCCTAGCACAGATACGCAGTATTTT. It encodes CASSRPGGPSTDTQYF.

This clonotype was seen at least ten times. The chain combines TRBV13 with TRBJ2-1, with D possibly being TRBD1 (5 bases). CDR1 PRHDT and CDR2 FYEKMQ come from the germline V gene (reference sequence). V lost 0 bases and J 0 bases, leaving 9 bases between the germline ends. The CDR3 has 16 residues. DNA of the CDR3: TGTGCCAGCAGCTTAGGGGGCGACAGCTCCTACAATGAGCAGTTCTTC. It is translated as CASSLGGDSSYNEQFF.

This clonotype was observed many times. The chain employs TRBV11-2 and TRBJ2-7; TRBD2 is a possible D gene (5 bases). The CDR3 is 15 residues long. The V and J ends lost 4 bases and 5 bases respectively, with 18 bases between them. CDR1 is SGHAT and CDR2 is FQNNGV in the germline V gene. The CDR3 is CASSSRPRVRDEQYF. DNA of the CDR3: TGTGCCAGCAGCTCCCGTCCGAGGGTTCGGGACGAGCAGTACTTC.

This clonotype has at least ten counts. The rearrangement links TRBV29-1 to TRBJ1-2; unclear D gene. V lost 3 bases to trimming and J lost 4 bases, with 3 bases between them. Germline assignment: CDR1 SQVTM and CDR2 ANQGSEA. This CDR3 contains 10 residues. DNA of the CDR3: TGCAGCGTTGAGTTCTATGGCTACACCTTC. As protein: CSVEFYGYTF.